The 10 T cell receptor beta chains in this list originate from one sample, sequenced in a study of T cell responses to AZD1222 COVID-19 vaccine (TCRdb year 2021). The meaning of the sample's time point label: baseline before first vaccination. Libraries were made using the immunoSEQ multiplex PCR assay. TCRdb mirrors the immuneACCESS table, restricted to in-frame sequences. Some clones are absent from its copies; in checked studies, under half trace to an unresolved V gene, and the reason for the others is unknown. The sample includes some 150,000 clones, with under 95% observed a single time. 5.2% of the sample rests with the top ten. Here the sequenced sample was peripheral blood, taken on day 0 of AZD1222 vaccination. The receptors come from an adult in good health.

This clone turned up a few times. CDR3 DNA: TGTGCCAGCAGCTTAGCGGTTTTCCCCGAGCCCCAGCATTTT. The encoded protein is CASSLAVFPEPQHF. The J gene is TRBJ1-5, the V gene TRBV7-9, with unresolved D. Trimming removed 0 bases at V and 8 bases at J, with 11 bases between. The CDR3 is 14 residues long. CDR1 and CDR2 from the germline V gene are SEHNR and FQNEAQ (reference sequence).

The rearrangement joins TRBV13 to TRBJ2-7; 10 bases fit TRBD2. This CDR3 has 18 amino acids. Per the germline V gene, CDR1 is PRHDT and CDR2 is FYEKMQ (reference sequence). V shed 3 bases, J shed 2 bases, and the junction held 13 bases outside the gene matches. The CDR3 DNA reads TGTGCCAGCAGCTTTTGGGAGCGGGGGGGCCATTCCCCCTACGAGCAGTACTTC. Translating gives CASSFWERGGHSPYEQYF.

The genes are TRBV5-1 and TRBJ1-1; D is uncertain. The CDR3 spans 14 residues. Germline CDR1 SGHRS, CDR2 YFSETQ. V was trimmed by 4 bases and J by 3 bases, leaving 13 bases between them. The CDR3 sequence is CASSEQLSDTEAFF. The CDR3 DNA sequence: TGCGCCAGCAGCGAACAGTTATCAGACACTGAAGCTTTCTTT.

The chain combines TRBV12-3 or TRBV12-4 with TRBJ1-1; D call uncertain. Between the trimmed V and J ends, which lost 10 bases and 3 bases, there was a span of 6 bases. The CDR3 is 10 amino acids. In DNA form, the CDR3 reads TGTGCCACCACAGACACTGAAGCTTTCTTT. Protein sequence: CATTDTEAFF.

This clone showed up many times. V gene TRBV2 combines with J gene TRBJ2-7, with 12 bases lining up with TRBD2. V shed 6 bases, J shed 5 bases, and the junction held 8 bases outside the gene matches. Looked up from germline, CDR1 is SNHLY and CDR2 is FYNNEI. The CDR3 is made up of 15 amino acids. The CDR3 sequence is CASRTGLAGFNEQYF. The CDR3 DNA sequence: TGTGCCAGCAGAACGGGACTAGCGGGCTTCAACGAGCAGTACTTC. The whole variable domain, filled in from reference TRBV2 and TRBJ2-7, reads EPEVTQTPSHQVTQMGQEVILRCVPISNHLYFYWYRQILGQKVEFLVSFYNNEISEKSEIFDDQFSVERPDGSNFTLKIRSTKLEDSAMYFCASRTGLAGFNEQYFGPGTRLTVT.

J is TRBJ2-3 and V is TRBV6-2 or TRBV6-3, with D perhaps given as TRBD1 or TRBD2 (5 bases each). V gave up 2 bases and J gave up 6 bases, with 12 bases separating them. This CDR3 is 14 amino acids long. Germline V gives CDR1 MNHEY, CDR2 SVGEGT. The CDR3 coding sequence is TGTGCCAGCAGTTACGGGACGAATGGGGATACGCAGTATTTT. Its translation: CASSYGTNGDTQYF.

The chain employs TRBV7-6 and TRBJ2-7; the D gene is possibly TRBD2 (5 bases). The CDR3 runs 15 residues. Germline V CDR1 and CDR2: SGHVS, FNYEAQ. Trimming shortened V by 1 base and J by 0 bases, and 10 bases separated the two germline ends. CDR3 protein: CASSLGGYSSYEQYF. DNA for the CDR3: TGTGCCAGCAGCTTAGGAGGGTATAGCTCCTACGAGCAGTACTTC.

The DNA for the CDR3 is TGTGCCAGCAGTAGGACAGGGGCGGCGAACACTGAAGCTTTCTTT. Protein sequence: CASSRTGAANTEAFF. The gene calls are TRBV6-5 and TRBJ1-1; 9 bases map to TRBD1. The CDR3 sequence is 15 residues long. V lost 5 bases, J lost 1 base, and 5 bases stayed unmatched. Germline loops: CDR1 MNHEY, CDR2 SVGAGI.

This rearrangement joins TRBV20-1 to TRBJ1-1, with no clear D. Trimming pared 3 bases from V and 6 bases from J, leaving 8 bases between. The germline V gene has CDR1 DFQATT and CDR2 SNEGSKA (reference sequence). This CDR3 contains 11 residues. CDR3 amino acids: CSARTEAEAFF. The CDR3, as DNA: TGCAGTGCTAGGACGGAGGCTGAAGCTTTCTTT.

A single count supports this clone. This sequence joins TRBV18 and TRBJ2-2; D assignment may be TRBD1 or TRBD2 (5 bases each). Per germline, CDR1 KGHSH and CDR2 LQKENI. Trimming left V 2 bases short and J 4 bases short, with 11 bases between. The CDR3 is made up of 15 amino acids. In nucleotides, the CDR3 is TGTGCCAGCTCACCAGGCCGGGACCTCACCGGGGAGCTGTTTTTT. Translated: CASSPGRDLTGELFF.